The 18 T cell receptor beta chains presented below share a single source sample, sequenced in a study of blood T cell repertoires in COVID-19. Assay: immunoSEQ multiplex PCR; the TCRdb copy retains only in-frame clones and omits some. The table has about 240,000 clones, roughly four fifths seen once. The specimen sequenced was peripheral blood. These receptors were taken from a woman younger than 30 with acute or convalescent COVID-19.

CDR3: CASSRGGLAGETQYF. DNA for the CDR3: TGTGCCAGCAGCCGCGGAGGACTAGCGGGGGAGACCCAGTACTTC. This chain connects TRBV3-1 (or the pseudogene TRBV3-2) to TRBJ2-5, with 12 bases identical to TRBD2. The CDR3 has 15 amino acids. V dropped 4 bases and J dropped 5; count of bases not matched to a gene: 5. In germline, CDR1 is LGHDT, CDR2 YNNKEL (reference sequence).

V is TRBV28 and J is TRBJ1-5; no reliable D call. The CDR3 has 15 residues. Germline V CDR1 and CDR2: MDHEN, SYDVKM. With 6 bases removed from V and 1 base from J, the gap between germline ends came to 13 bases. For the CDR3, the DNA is TGTGCCAGCAGCTTACGCTGGGAGAGCAATCAGCCCCAGCATTTT. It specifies CASSLRWESNQPQHF.

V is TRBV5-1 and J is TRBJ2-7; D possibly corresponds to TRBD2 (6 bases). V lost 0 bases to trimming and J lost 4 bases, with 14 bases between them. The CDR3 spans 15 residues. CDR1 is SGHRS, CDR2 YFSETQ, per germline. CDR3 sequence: CASSLALEGPYEQYF. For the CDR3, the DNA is TGCGCCAGCAGCTTGGCCTTGGAGGGACCTTACGAGCAGTACTTC.

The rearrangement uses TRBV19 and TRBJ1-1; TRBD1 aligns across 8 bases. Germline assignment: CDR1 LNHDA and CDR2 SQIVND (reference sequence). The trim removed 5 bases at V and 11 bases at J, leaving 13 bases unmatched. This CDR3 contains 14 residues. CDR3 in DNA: TGTGCCAGTAGTCCAGGGGGCGATTCCCCCCAGGCTTTCTTT. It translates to CASSPGGDSPQAFF. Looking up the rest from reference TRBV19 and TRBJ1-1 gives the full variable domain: DGGITQSPKYLFRKEGQNVTLSCEQNLNHDAMYWYRQDPGQGLRLIYYSQIVNDFQKGDIAEGYSVSREKKESFPLTVTSAQKNPTAFYLCASSPGGDSPQAFFGQGTRLTVV.

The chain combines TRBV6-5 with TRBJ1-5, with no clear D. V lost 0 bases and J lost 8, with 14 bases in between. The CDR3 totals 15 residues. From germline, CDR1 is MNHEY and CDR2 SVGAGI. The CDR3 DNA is TGTGCCAGCAGTTACTCGAAGGGCCACGGGGAGCCCCAGCATTTT. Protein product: CASSYSKGHGEPQHF.

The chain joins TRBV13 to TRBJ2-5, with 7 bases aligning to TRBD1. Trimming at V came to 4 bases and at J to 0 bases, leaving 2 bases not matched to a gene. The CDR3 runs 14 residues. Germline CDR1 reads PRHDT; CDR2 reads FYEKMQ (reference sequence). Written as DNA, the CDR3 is TGTGCCAGCAGCTCGGACAGGTACCAAGAGACCCAGTACTTC. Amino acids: CASSSDRYQETQYF. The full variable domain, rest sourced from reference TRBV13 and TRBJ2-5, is AAGVIQSPRHLIKEKRETATLKCYPIPRHDTVYWYQQGPGQDPQFLISFYEKMQSDKGSIPDRFSAQQFSDYHSELNMSSLELGDSALYFCASSSDRYQETQYFGPGTRLLVL.

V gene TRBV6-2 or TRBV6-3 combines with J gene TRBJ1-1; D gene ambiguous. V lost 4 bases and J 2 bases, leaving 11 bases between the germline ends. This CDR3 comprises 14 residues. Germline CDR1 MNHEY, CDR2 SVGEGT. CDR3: CASSSFVLNTEAFF. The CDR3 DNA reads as TGTGCCAGCAGTTCTTTCGTACTTAACACTGAAGCTTTCTTT.

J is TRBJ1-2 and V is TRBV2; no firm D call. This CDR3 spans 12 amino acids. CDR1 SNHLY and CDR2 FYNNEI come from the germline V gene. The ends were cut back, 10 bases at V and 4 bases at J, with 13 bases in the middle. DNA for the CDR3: TGTGCCACCACACGGGAGGGCTATGGCTACACCTTC. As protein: CATTREGYGYTF.

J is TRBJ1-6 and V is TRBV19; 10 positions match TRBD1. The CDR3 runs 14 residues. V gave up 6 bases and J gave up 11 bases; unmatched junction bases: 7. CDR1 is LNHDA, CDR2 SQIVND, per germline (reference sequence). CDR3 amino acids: CASSPGQGFTPLHF. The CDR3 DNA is TGTGCCAGTAGCCCGGGACAGGGGTTTACACCCCTCCACTTT.

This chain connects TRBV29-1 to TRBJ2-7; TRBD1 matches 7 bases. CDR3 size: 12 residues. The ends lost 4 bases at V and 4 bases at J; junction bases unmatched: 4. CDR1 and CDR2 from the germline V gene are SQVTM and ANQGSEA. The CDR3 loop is CSVVHRGYEQYF. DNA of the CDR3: TGCAGCGTTGTTCACAGGGGATACGAGCAGTACTTC.

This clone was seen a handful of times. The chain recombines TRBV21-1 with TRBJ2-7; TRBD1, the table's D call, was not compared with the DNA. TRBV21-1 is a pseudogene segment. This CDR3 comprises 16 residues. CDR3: CASSKGTGTGSYEQYF. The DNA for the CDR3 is TGTGCCAGCAGCAAAGGTACCGGGACAGGGAGTTACGAGCAGTACTTC.

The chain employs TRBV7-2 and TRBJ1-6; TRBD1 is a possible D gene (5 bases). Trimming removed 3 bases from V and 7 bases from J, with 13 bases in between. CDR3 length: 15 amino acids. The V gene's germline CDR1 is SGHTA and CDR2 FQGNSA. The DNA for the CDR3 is TGTGCCAGCAGCTTCTCCCGGGCAGGGAATTCACCCCTCCACTTT. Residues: CASSFSRAGNSPLHF. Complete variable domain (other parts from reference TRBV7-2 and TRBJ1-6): GAGVSQSPSNKVTEKGKDVELRCDPISGHTALYWYRQSLGQGLEFLIYFQGNSAPDKSGLPSDRFSAERTGGSVSTLTIQRTQQEDSAVYLCASSFSRAGNSPLHFGNGTRLTVT.

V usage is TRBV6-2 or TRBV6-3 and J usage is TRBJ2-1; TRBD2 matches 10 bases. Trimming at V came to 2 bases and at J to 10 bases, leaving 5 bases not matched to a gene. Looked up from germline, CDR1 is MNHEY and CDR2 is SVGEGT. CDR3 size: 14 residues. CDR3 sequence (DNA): TGTGCCAGCAGTTACCTAGCGGGAGAGGAAGAGCAGTTCTTC. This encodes CASSYLAGEEEQFF.

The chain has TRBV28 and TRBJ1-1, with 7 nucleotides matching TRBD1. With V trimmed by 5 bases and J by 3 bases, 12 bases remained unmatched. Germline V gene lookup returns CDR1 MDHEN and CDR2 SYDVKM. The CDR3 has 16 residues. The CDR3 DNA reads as TGTGCCAGCAGTCCTGGAGGGGGCGCAGGGGACACTGAAGCTTTCTTT. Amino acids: CASSPGGGAGDTEAFF.

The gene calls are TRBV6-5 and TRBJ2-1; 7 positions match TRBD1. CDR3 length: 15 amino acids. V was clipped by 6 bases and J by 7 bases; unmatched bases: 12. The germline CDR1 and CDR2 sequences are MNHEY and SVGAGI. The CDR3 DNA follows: TGTGCCAGCAGACCCGACAGGGCACGAGGGAATGAGCAGTTCTTC. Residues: CASRPDRARGNEQFF.

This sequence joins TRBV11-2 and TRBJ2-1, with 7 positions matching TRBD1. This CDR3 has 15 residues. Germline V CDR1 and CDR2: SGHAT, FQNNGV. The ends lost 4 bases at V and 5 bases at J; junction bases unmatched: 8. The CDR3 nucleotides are TGTGCCAGCAGCTACACAGGGGTGGGGAACAATGAGCAGTTCTTC. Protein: CASSYTGVGNNEQFF.

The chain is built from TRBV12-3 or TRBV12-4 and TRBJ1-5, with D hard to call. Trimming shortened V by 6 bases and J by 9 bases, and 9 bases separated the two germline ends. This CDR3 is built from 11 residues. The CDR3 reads CASRGGGPQHF. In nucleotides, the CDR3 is TGTGCCAGCAGGGGTGGCGGGCCCCAGCATTTT.

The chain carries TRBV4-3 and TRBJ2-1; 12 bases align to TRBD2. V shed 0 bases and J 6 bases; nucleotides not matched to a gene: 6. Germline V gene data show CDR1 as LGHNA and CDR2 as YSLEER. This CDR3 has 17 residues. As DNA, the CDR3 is TGCGCCAGCAGCCAAGACAGGGGACTAGCGGGTCGCAATGAGCAGTTCTTC. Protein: CASSQDRGLAGRNEQFF.